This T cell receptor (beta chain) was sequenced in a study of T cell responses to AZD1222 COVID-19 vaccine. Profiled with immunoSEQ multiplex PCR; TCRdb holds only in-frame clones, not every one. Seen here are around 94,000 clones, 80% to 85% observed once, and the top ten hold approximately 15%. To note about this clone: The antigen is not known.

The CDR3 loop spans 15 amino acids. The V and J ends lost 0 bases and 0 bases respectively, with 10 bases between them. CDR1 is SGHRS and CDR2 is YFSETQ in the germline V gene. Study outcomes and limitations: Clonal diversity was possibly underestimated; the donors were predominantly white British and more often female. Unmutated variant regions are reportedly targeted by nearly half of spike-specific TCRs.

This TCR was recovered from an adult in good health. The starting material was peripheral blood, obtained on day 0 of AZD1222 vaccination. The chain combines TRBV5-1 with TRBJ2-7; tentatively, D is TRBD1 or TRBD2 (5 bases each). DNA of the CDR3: TGCGCCAGCAGCTTGGATCTGGGGACCTCCTACGAGCAGTACTTC. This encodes CASSLDLGTSYEQYF.